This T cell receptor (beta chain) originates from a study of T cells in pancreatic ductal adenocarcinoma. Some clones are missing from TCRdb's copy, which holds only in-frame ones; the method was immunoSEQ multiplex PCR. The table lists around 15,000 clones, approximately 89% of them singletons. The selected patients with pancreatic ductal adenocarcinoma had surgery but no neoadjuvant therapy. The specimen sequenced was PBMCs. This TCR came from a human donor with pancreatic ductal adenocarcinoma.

The CDR3 protein is CASSQDLRQGEQFF. The CDR3, as DNA: TGCGCCAGCAGCCAAGATCTCCGTCAGGGCGAGCAGTTCTTC. The J gene is TRBJ2-1, the V gene TRBV4-3; maybe TRBD1 (5 bases). There are 14 residues in the CDR3. CDR1 LGHNA and CDR2 YSLEER come from the germline V gene. V shed 0 bases and J shed 10 bases, with 13 bases lying between them.